This T cell receptor (beta chain) was sequenced during a study of shared clonotypes between healthy human individuals (dated by TCRdb to 2018 to 2020). Context from the whole study: A couple of women and three men aged 18 to 49 years were included in the cohort. The study deeply sequenced blood TCR repertoires of about 5 healthy adults to estimate repertoire size and the extent of clonotype sharing between individuals. Libraries were prepared and TCR repertoires were sequenced by different laboratories using diverse techniques, in order to increase sequencing depth and limit assay-specific biases. Each donor's leukapheresis produced roughly between about 0.8 and 8.9 billion PBMCs. Results the study describes overall, beyond this receptor: Sampling was restricted to blood, and TCR repertoires in tissue are likely to differ from TCR repertoires in blood. The genetic and exposure-history diversity represented was limited by the small number of donors. Pairwise subsampling indicated that sequencing depth was expected to affect the degree of clonotype sharing among donors.

With respect to this clone: Its antigen specificity is not known. The record has no base qualities; no much larger clone is one base away.

Using the deep immunoSEQ assay, multiplex PCR amplified TCR CDR3 regions from genomic DNA. Extracted genomic DNA from each cell subset was spread evenly across all wells of several immunoSEQ 96-well plates, with each plate serving as a replicate. For unsorted PBMC, each replicate PCR was loaded with about 280 ng genomic DNA, equivalent to 25,000 to 35,000 T cell genomes. Genomic DNA from unsorted PBMC was sequenced over ten immunoSEQ deep assay plates. Purified libraries were measured with a Qubit 3.0 fluorometer, size-checked on a Bioanalyzer 2100, and measured again with the KAPA Library Quantification kit. Each immunoSEQ 96-well plate was sequenced on its own single-read 150-cycle Illumina NextSeq 550 flow cell. The study's own analysis went as follows. Because the immunoSEQ output held only junctional sequences and lacked quality scores, the filtering could not match the filtering applied to full-length reads. Sequences were annotated with PyIR, a Python wrapper for IgBLAST v1.9, using IMGT germline references to assign V/J genes and CDR3. Reads were removed for weak V/J assignments (E-value above 1e-6), missing CDR3, stop codons, out-of-frame junctions, or ambiguous translated residues. V3J clonotypes were defined as sequences sharing the same inferred V gene, J gene, and CDR3 amino acid sequence. Percentage overlap between repertoires was calculated by dividing the number of shared unique clonotypes by the size of the smaller repertoire. Repertoire richness was assessed with RTK rarefaction, the Chao1 estimator, and Recon v2.1 estimates of unobserved clonotypes. TCRdb took this table from immuneACCESS and kept in-frame rearrangements with V and J called. Such tables lack part of the clones; where checked against another copy, unresolved V genes explain under half of the gap, and the rest is unexplained. Clone size and V and J calls were adopted from that table, with D and trimming inferred from the DNA. The sample table records more than 400,000 clones; around four fifths of these occur just once. More than 10% of the sample is in the top ten clones.

The donors were healthy, HIV-negative adults with no recently reported acute infections or vaccinations. Only Caucasian adults living in Nashville, Tennessee, USA were represented among the donors. For unsorted samples, 84 million or so PBMCs were counted, and genomic DNA was extracted using the QIAamp DNA Blood Mini kit. Blood was obtained by leukapheresis, after which PBMCs were separated by Ficoll-Histopaque density gradient centrifugation and cryopreserved in liquid nitrogen vapor phase. The sample consisted of PBMCs. This TCR was recovered from a woman in her forties in good health. Some clones in this sample may be carry-over from other donors' samples.

This receptor has the CDR3 CASSEPETGFNQPQHF. The nucleotide sequence reads as follows: TGTGCCAGCAGTGAACCGGAGACGGGGTTCAATCAGCCCCAGCATTTT. This chain joins TRBV6-1 to TRBJ1-5; no D gene call is confident. Trimming at the junction amounts to 2 bases on V and 3 bases on J, and the germline ends lie 14 bases apart. The CDR3, cysteine through phenylalanine, is 16 amino acids long. Left in the record is the CDR3 DNA by itself, 48 bases read in frame from the first base. Taken from the germline V gene, the CDR1 and CDR2 loops are MNHNS and SASEGT.